The rows below give T cell receptor beta chains drawn from one sample of a study of T cell responses to AZD1222 COVID-19 vaccine. The repertoire was sequenced with immunoSEQ multiplex PCR; TCRdb's copy has only in-frame clones and lacks some. The sample has roughly 140,000 clones; 70% to 90% are singletons. Sequenced material: peripheral blood, taken on day 0 of AZD1222 vaccination. The receptors originated from an adult in good health. The CDR3 runs from the conserved cysteine through the conserved F or W.

len | j_gene | v_gene | CDR3aa
15 | TRBJ2-2 | TRBV28 | CASSLGLARTGELFF
16 | TRBJ2-7 | TRBV19 | CASSILGRQGTSEQYF
12 | TRBJ1-2 | TRBV6-5 | CATKTGANGYTF
13 | TRBJ1-1 | TRBV4-1 | CASSQAGGAEAFF
16 | TRBJ2-3 | TRBV28 | CASSFYQDTEADTQYF
14 | TRBJ2-1 | TRBV10-2 | CASRDSLSYNEQFF
17 | TRBJ2-3 | TRBV29-1 | CSAKKEGLAGVTDTQYF
12 | TRBJ1-2 | TRBV2 | CASRYGGDGYTF
11 | TRBJ1-1 | TRBV27 | CASSLGSEAFF
14 | TRBJ1-5 | TRBV29-1 | CSVEGQGIGQPQHF
15 | TRBJ2-1 | TRBV28 | CASSFLTSGYNEQFF
12 | TRBJ2-1 | TRBV29-1 | CSAPGHNNEQFF
16 | TRBJ2-5 | TRBV7-8 | CASSYPLSSGEETQYF
14 | TRBJ1-6 | TRBV11-1 | CASSPGLINSPLHF
13 | TRBJ2-5 | TRBV15 | CATSVSLQETQYF
16 | TRBJ1-2 | TRBV4-2 | CASSQVGTIANYGYTF
13 | TRBJ1-4 | TRBV5-1 | CASSGTENEKLFF
13 | TRBJ1-6 | TRBV30 | CAWGQGHNSPLHF
16 | TRBJ1-1 | TRBV5-6 | CASSWGTGAGNTEAFF
17 | TRBJ2-1 | TRBV11-2 | CASSLGRGALVYNEQFF
14 | TRBJ2-3 | TRBV24-1 | CATSVGGSTDTQYF
14 | TRBJ2-1 | TRBV28 | CASSFDSGIEEQFF
14 | TRBJ1-6 | TRBV18 | CASSPSSYNSPLHF
13 | TRBJ1-1 | TRBV30 | CAWSPPGTGSSFF
15 | TRBJ1-5 | TRBV19 | CASNGREGSNQPQHF
16 | TRBJ2-7 | TRBV27 | CASSLIRDGRSYEQYF
21 | TRBJ2-7 | TRBV15 | CATSSLTGWGVGKREDYEQYF
16 | TRBJ1-1 | TRBV7-8 | CASSMGQTFMNTEAFF
14 | TRBJ1-6 | TRBV28 | CASSDQGGASPLHF
13 | TRBJ2-7 | TRBV19 | CAVGGVGSYEQYF
18 | TRBJ1-2 | TRBV15 | CATSRGRKSGRVNDGYTF
15 | TRBJ2-7 | TRBV7-2 | CASSLGQGGPYEQYF
12 | TRBJ2-2 | TRBV7-2 | CASSPLPGELFF
16 | TRBJ2-3 | TRBV7-2 | CASSSPRGTVLDTQYF
14 | TRBJ1-5 | TRBV15 | CATSRDQSNQPQHF
15 | TRBJ2-7 | TRBV19 | CASSSRDDRTYEQYF
13 | TRBJ1-2 | TRBV5-4 | CASSLRHTRGYTF
17 | TRBJ1-3 | TRBV7-9 | CASSLLLGLRSGNTIYF
14 | TRBJ2-7 | TRBV3-1/TRBV3-2 | CASSRTSGAYEQYF
14 | TRBJ1-4 | TRBV6-5 | CATSGPWEDEKLFF
15 | TRBJ2-4 | TRBV29-1 | CSVVGTDLAKNIQYF
14 | TRBJ2-1 | TRBV7-2 | CASNLAGGPLEQFF
14 | TRBJ2-4 | TRBV5-3 | CARSLGDRKNIQYF
13 | TRBJ1-1 | TRBV4-1 | CASSQKLPGEAFF
20 | TRBJ2-1 | TRBV28 | CASSTIWGLAERSSYNEQFF
14 | TRBJ1-2 | TRBV27 | CASAQGATNYGYTF
13 | TRBJ1-2 | TRBV27 | CASSLYPHYGYTF
15 | TRBJ1-2 | TRBV18 | CASSPSAQEHYGYTF
17 | TRBJ1-4 | TRBV5-8 | CASSLGTLAATNEKLFF
14 | TRBJ2-2 | TRBV21-1 | CASSKSQGAGELFF
14 | TRBJ2-5 | TRBV7-9 | CASSLRSQQETQYF
12 | TRBJ2-1 | TRBV2 | CATDGGRAEQFF
16 | TRBJ1-6 | TRBV5-4 | CASSYNRQGYNSPLHF
15 | TRBJ1-3 | TRBV28 | CASSLGATGGNTIYF
15 | TRBJ1-1 | TRBV4-1 | CASSPQGWGDTEAFF
15 | TRBJ1-1 | TRBV5-5 | CASSYEWTGRTEAFF
19 | TRBJ2-6 | TRBV5-6 | CASTATGTSLGSGANVLTF
16 | TRBJ2-1 | TRBV5-1 | CASSSTLAGGPNEQFF
13 | TRBJ2-5 | TRBV6-4 | CASSDGPSETQYF